This T cell receptor (beta chain) was documented in a study of OX40 agonist ivuxolimab in advanced cancers. Study in general: Intravenous ivuxolimab was administered to patients every 2 weeks at 0.01 to 10 mg/kg. Three dose-escalation patients had partial responses: one with hepatocellular carcinoma and two with cutaneous melanoma. Points from the study as a whole: With doses of 0.1 to 3.0 mg/kg, CD4+ and CD8+ blood T cells had undergone clonal expansion by week 6.

On this clone: The target antigen is unknown.

Sequencing was performed with immunoSEQ multiplex PCR; in TCRdb, only in-frame clones are kept and a portion is missing. The sample has fewer than 45,000 clones; 70% to 90% are singletons. Source: CD4+ or CD8+ T cells sorted from blood, taken in a trial of the OX40 agonist ivuxolimab. The sequence derives from an adult with an advanced solid tumor such as melanoma, head and neck, liver or kidney cancer.

The CDR3 nucleotides are TGTGCCAGCAGTGAAGAGACAGGGAGTGGAAACACCATATATTTT. It specifies CASSEETGSGNTIYF. The chain links TRBV6-1 to TRBJ1-3; the match to TRBD1 covers 7 bases. V was pared by 1 base and J by 3 bases, with 3 bases of the junction left unmatched. This CDR3 has 15 residues. Germline lookup yields CDR1 MNHNS and CDR2 SASEGT.